The 18 T cell receptor beta chains below come from one sample, sequenced in a study of T cell responses to AZD1222 COVID-19 vaccine. TCRdb's table, derived via immunoSEQ multiplex PCR, lists solely in-frame clones and lacks some. The table includes more than 100,000 clones, about 85% detected once. The sequenced sample was peripheral blood, obtained on day 0 of AZD1222 vaccination. The source is an adult in good health.

V usage is TRBV19 and J usage is TRBJ1-2; no clear D gene. CDR1 and CDR2 from the germline V gene are LNHDA and SQIVND (reference sequence). Deletions cut 5 bases from V and 8 bases from J, with 15 bases between. CDR3 length: 13 residues. The CDR3 nucleotides are TGTGCCAGTAGTCCTGCGTTGTTCGAGGGCTACACCTTC. It codes for CASSPALFEGYTF. Full variable domain (rest looked up from reference TRBV19 and TRBJ1-2): DGGITQSPKYLFRKEGQNVTLSCEQNLNHDAMYWYRQDPGQGLRLIYYSQIVNDFQKGDIAEGYSVSREKKESFPLTVTSAQKNPTAFYLCASSPALFEGYTFGSGTRLTVV.

V usage is TRBV7-2 and J usage is TRBJ2-7, with a tentative D call TRBD2 (6 bases). The V gene's germline CDR1 is SGHTA and CDR2 FQGNSA. Trimming cost V 1 base and J 0 bases, with 13 bases left between them. The CDR3 covers 16 residues. CDR3 sequence: CASSLGAGLPSYEQYF. The CDR3 bases are TGTGCCAGCAGCTTAGGAGCAGGACTACCCTCCTACGAGCAGTACTTC. The full variable domain, with the rest looked up from reference TRBV7-2 and TRBJ2-7, is GAGVSQSPSNKVTEKGKDVELRCDPISGHTALYWYRQSLGQGLEFLIYFQGNSAPDKSGLPSDRFSAERTGGSVSTLTIQRTQQEDSAVYLCASSLGAGLPSYEQYFGPGTRLTVT.

The chain couples TRBV15 to TRBJ2-5; 8 bases are a match to TRBD1. The CDR3 totals 14 residues. CDR1 is LNHNV, CDR2 YYDKDF, per germline (reference sequence). The junction had 5 bases not matched to a gene; V was cut back by 4 bases and J by 4 bases. The CDR3 DNA sequence: TGTGCCACCAGCACCCGGACAGGGTCAGAGACCCAGTACTTC. Translating it yields CATSTRTGSETQYF.

The rearrangement uses TRBV11-2 and TRBJ1-2, with TRBD1 identical over 8 bases. The J segment lost 8 bases and the V segment lost 5 bases, leaving 10 bases of the junction unmatched. Germline V lookup: CDR1 SGHAT, CDR2 FQNNGV. CDR3 length: 14 residues. CDR3 residues: CASSPTQGGRGYTF. The DNA for the CDR3 is TGTGCCAGCAGCCCGACACAGGGGGGAAGGGGCTACACCTTC.

The CDR3 region has the DNA TGTGCCAGCAGCTCCGCAGGTTTATCTTGGTTTGGTAACTATGGCTACACCTTC. Its translation: CASSSAGLSWFGNYGYTF. The genes are TRBV7-2 and TRBJ1-2; D is uncertain. The CDR3 has 18 residues. Trimming shortened V by 4 bases and J by 1 base, and 22 bases separated the two germline ends. Germline values: CDR1 SGHTA, CDR2 FQGNSA.

The J gene is TRBJ1-1, the V gene TRBV3-1 (or the pseudogene TRBV3-2); D is undetermined. Germline assignment: CDR1 LGHDT and CDR2 YNNKEL (reference sequence). V lost 2 bases and J 3 bases, leaving 13 bases between the germline ends. The CDR3 is 15 amino acids. The CDR3 spells CASSQRASGYTEAFF. The CDR3 DNA reads TGTGCCAGCAGCCAACGGGCCTCCGGGTACACTGAAGCTTTCTTT.

This clone was detected only a few times. The chain recombines TRBV19 with TRBJ1-1, with TRBD1 identical over 8 bases. CDR1 LNHDA and CDR2 SQIVND come from the germline V gene (reference sequence). V shed 7 bases, J shed 4 bases, and the junction held 5 bases outside the gene matches. CDR3 length equals 13 residues. The CDR3 here is CASTPRGLTEAFF. CDR3 coding DNA: TGTGCCAGTACGCCCAGGGGGCTCACTGAAGCTTTCTTT. The whole variable domain, remainder taken from reference TRBV19 and TRBJ1-1, is DGGITQSPKYLFRKEGQNVTLSCEQNLNHDAMYWYRQDPGQGLRLIYYSQIVNDFQKGDIAEGYSVSREKKESFPLTVTSAQKNPTAFYLCASTPRGLTEAFFGQGTRLTVV.

The chain links TRBV6-5 to TRBJ1-5, with 9 bases aligning to TRBD1. The CDR3 covers 14 residues. Germline values: CDR1 MNHEY, CDR2 SVGAGI. The junction had 7 bases not matched to a gene; V was cut back by 6 bases and J by 7 bases. CDR3 region: CASSMDRGRQPQHF. CDR3 nucleotides: TGTGCCAGCAGCATGGACAGGGGACGGCAGCCCCAGCATTTT.

V is TRBV13 and J is TRBJ2-1; 9 bases align to TRBD2. V was pared by 5 bases and J by 2 bases, with 4 bases of the junction left unmatched. CDR3 length: 15 amino acids. CDR1 PRHDT and CDR2 FYEKMQ come from the germline V gene (reference sequence). The CDR3 loop reads CASSLLAGTYNEQFF. The DNA for the CDR3 is TGTGCCAGCAGCCTCCTAGCGGGAACCTACAATGAGCAGTTCTTC.

V and J are TRBV18 and TRBJ1-5; D not resolved. Germline V gives CDR1 KGHSH, CDR2 LQKENI. The CDR3 spans 13 residues. V lost 6 bases, J lost 5 bases, and 11 bases lay in between. The CDR3 DNA is TGTGCCAGCTCGAGGTTAATTGATCAGCCCCAGCATTTT. Translated, it gives CASSRLIDQPQHF.

This chain uses TRBV4-2 with TRBJ2-5; the D is unclear. The V and J ends lost 0 bases and 4 bases respectively, with 9 bases between them. Germline V gene lookup returns CDR1 LGHNA and CDR2 YNFKEQ. The length of the CDR3 is 14 residues. The CDR3: CASSQDGRAETQYF. In DNA form, the CDR3 reads TGTGCCAGCAGCCAAGACGGGCGTGCAGAGACCCAGTACTTC.

This chain joins TRBV7-9 and TRBJ1-1, with 10 bases identical to TRBD1. V was clipped by 3 bases and J by 5 bases; unmatched bases: 6. The CDR3 totals 15 residues. CDR1 is SEHNR and CDR2 is FQNEAQ in the germline V gene (reference sequence). In DNA, the CDR3 is TGTGCCAGCAGCTTCGGGACAGGGGAAAAGACTGAAGCTTTCTTT. Protein product: CASSFGTGEKTEAFF.

The genes are TRBV11-2 and TRBJ2-2; the D call may be TRBD1 or TRBD2 (6 bases each). Deletions cut 5 bases from V and 0 bases from J, with 19 bases between. Germline CDR1 is SGHAT and CDR2 is FQNNGV. This CDR3 has 18 amino acids. This chain's CDR3 is CASSPLRGTQTNTGELFF. In DNA, the CDR3 is TGTGCCAGCAGCCCCCTCCGCGGGACACAAACGAACACCGGGGAGCTGTTTTTT.

This chain connects TRBV6-1 to TRBJ2-7, with D unresolved. This CDR3 region has 14 residues. Germline assignment: CDR1 MNHNS and CDR2 SASEGT. V lost 2 bases and J 5 bases, leaving 13 bases between the germline ends. Here the CDR3 DNA reads TGTGCCAGCAGTGAACCGGGTCCAAAAAACGAGCAGTACTTC. Translated, it gives CASSEPGPKNEQYF.

V is TRBV7-2 and J is TRBJ1-2; TRBD1 aligns across 7 bases. Germline values: CDR1 SGHTA, CDR2 FQGNSA. The CDR3 is made up of 16 amino acids. The V gene end was trimmed by 7 bases and the J gene end by 6 bases; junction bases not matched to a gene: 17. CDR3 amino acids: CASNQGSTARGDGYTF. The CDR3 region has the DNA TGTGCCAGCAACCAAGGCTCGACCGCCAGGGGGGATGGCTACACCTTC.

CDR3: CASSIWAGTQETQYF. Here the CDR3 DNA reads TGTGCCAGTAGTATATGGGCAGGGACCCAAGAGACCCAGTACTTC. The chain joins TRBV19 to TRBJ2-5; D may match TRBD1 or TRBD2 (5 bases each). Looked up from germline, CDR1 is LNHDA and CDR2 is SQIVND (reference sequence). The germline V and J ends were trimmed by 2 bases and 1 base, with 11 bases remaining between them. The CDR3 runs to 15 residues.

J is TRBJ1-2 and V is TRBV6-5; possibly TRBD1 for D (6 bases). This CDR3 contains 14 residues. CDR1 and CDR2 from the germline V gene are MNHEY and SVGAGI. V lost 6 bases and J 4 bases, leaving 15 bases between the germline ends. The CDR3 loop is CASSLRGEAYGYTF. The DNA of the CDR3 is TGTGCCAGCAGCCTAAGGGGGGAGGCCTATGGCTACACCTTC.

The V gene is TRBV11-2, the J gene TRBJ2-7, with D uncertain. Germline V CDR1 and CDR2: SGHAT, FQNNGV. CDR3 length equals 14 residues. The germline V and J ends were trimmed by 0 bases and 6 bases, with 12 bases remaining between them. CDR3: CASSLDVGPAEQYF. In DNA form, the CDR3 reads TGTGCCAGCAGCTTAGATGTCGGACCCGCCGAGCAGTACTTC. Variable domain in full (rest from reference TRBV11-2 and TRBJ2-7): EAGVAQSPRYKIIEKRQSVAFWCNPISGHATLYWYQQILGQGPKLLIQFQNNGVVDDSQLPKDRFSAERLKGVDSTLKIQPAKLEDSAVYLCASSLDVGPAEQYFGPGTRLTVT.